The sequence of this TCR beta chain was determined in a study of T-cell memory formation after mild COVID-19. This clonotype was detected many times. The TCR alpha and TCR beta cDNA libraries, bearing sample barcodes and UMIs, were generated by 5'RACE using constant-segment primers. TCRdb passed the 5' RACE reads through MiXCR, listing each CDR3 protein once. The sample holds 400,000 to 500,000 distinct CDR3 sequences, 24% seen once. The sequence was obtained from an adult woman who had mild COVID-19 (a few samples of this study predate the infection). Cell type and time point are not known. Sequenced: PBMCs or a T cell subset sorted from them (not recorded which).

CDR3 bases: TGCGCCAGCAGCTTGGACCCGAGCGTGAGTGAGCAGTTCTTC. Translating gives CASSLDPSVSEQFF. The rearrangement uses TRBV5-1 and TRBJ2-1; D gene unclear. The CDR3 runs to 14 residues. Germline assignment: CDR1 SGHRS and CDR2 YFSETQ. Trimming removed 0 bases at V and 9 bases at J, with 13 bases between.